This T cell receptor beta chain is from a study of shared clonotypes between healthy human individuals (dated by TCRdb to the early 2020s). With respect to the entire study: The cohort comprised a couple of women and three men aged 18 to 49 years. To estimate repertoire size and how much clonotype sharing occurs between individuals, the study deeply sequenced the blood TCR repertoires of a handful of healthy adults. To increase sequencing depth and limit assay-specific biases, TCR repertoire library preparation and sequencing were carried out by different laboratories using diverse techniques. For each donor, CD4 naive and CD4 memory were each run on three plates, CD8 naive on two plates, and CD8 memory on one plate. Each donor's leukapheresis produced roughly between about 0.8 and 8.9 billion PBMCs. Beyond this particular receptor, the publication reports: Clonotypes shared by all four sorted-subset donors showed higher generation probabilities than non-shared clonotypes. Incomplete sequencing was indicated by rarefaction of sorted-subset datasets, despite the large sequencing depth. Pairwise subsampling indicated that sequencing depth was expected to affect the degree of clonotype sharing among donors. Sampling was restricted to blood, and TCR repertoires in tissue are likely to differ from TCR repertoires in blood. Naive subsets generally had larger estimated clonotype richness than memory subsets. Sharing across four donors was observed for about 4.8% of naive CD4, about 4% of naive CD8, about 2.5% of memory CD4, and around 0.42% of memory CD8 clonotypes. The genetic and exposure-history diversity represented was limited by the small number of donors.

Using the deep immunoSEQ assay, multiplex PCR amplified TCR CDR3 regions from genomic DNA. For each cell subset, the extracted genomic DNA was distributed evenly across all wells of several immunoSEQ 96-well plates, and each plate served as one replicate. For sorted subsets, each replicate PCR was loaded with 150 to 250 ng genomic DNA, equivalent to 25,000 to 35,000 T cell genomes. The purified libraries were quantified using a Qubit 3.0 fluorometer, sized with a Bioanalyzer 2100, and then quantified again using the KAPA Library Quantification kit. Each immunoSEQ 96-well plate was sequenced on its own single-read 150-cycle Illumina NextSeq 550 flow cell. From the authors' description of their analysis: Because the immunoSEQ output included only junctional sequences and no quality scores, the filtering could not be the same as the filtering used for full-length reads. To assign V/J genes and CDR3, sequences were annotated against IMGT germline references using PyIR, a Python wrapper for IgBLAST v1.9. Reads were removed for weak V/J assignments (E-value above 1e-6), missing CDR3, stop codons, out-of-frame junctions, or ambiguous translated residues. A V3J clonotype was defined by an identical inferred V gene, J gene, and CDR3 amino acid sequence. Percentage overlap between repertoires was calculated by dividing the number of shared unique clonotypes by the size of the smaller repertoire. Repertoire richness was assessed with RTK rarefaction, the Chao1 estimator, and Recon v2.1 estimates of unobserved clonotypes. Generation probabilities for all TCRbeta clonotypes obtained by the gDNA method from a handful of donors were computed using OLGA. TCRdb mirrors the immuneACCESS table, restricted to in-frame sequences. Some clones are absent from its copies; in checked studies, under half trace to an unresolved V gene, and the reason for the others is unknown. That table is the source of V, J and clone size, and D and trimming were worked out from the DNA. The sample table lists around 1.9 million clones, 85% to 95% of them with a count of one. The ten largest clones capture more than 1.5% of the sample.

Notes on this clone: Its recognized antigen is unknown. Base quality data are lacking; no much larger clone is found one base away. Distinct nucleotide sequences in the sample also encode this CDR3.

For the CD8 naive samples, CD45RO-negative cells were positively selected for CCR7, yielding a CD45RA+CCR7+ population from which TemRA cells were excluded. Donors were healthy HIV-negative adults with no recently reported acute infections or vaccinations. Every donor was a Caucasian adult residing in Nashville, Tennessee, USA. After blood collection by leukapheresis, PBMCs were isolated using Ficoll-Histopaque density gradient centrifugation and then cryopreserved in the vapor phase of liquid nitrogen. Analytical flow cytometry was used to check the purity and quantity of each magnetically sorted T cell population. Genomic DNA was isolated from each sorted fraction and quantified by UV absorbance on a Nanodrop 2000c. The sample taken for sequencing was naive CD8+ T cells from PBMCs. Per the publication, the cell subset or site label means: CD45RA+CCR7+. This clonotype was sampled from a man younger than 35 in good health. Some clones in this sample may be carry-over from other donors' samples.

The DNA reads as follows: TGTGCCAGCAGCCGCCGGGACAGCACCTACGAGCAGTACTTC. This is translated as CASSRRDSTYEQYF. The V gene is TRBV7-9 and the J gene is TRBJ2-7, with 7 bases in between that match TRBD1. Ends trimmed: V by 5 bases, J by 2 bases; bases unmatched to a gene: 6. From its cysteine to its phenylalanine, the CDR3 spans 14 amino acids. Only the CDR3 region is kept as DNA, spanning 42 bases read in frame from base 1. The germline V gene (reference sequence) yields SEHNR for CDR1 and FQNEAQ for CDR2.